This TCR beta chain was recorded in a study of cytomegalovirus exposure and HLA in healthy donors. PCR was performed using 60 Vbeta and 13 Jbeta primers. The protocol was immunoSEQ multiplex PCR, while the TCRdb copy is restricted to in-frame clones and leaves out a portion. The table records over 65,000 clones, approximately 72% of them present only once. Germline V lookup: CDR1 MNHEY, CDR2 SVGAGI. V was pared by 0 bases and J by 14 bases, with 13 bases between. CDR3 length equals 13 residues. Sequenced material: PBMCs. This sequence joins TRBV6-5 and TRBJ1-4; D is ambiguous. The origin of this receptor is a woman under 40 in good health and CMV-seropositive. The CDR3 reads CASSYSGRCKLFF. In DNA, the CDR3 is TGTGCCAGCAGTTACTCAGGCAGGTGTAAGCTGTTTTTT.